The clone carrying this T cell receptor beta chain was found a few times. The data were obtained in a study of blood T cell repertoires in COVID-19. At the level of the study: Donors in the United States, Italy and Spain gave samples during acute or convalescent COVID-19. T cells, B-cell-depleted T cells, or PBMCs provided the cDNA or gDNA that served as material.

Under the authors' procedure: Reference gene primer amplification in the assay estimated nucleated cell counts. The data were produced by immunoSEQ multiplex PCR, yet TCRdb's version contains in-frame clones alone and is incomplete. That table supplies the V and J calls and clone size; D and trimming were determined from the DNA. The sample has 120,000 or so clones, over 75% seen once. This CDR3 has 17 residues. CDR1 is SGHRS, CDR2 YFSETQ, per germline. The ends lost 4 bases at V and 2 bases at J; junction bases unmatched: 12. This rearrangement joins TRBV5-1 to TRBJ2-7; the match to TRBD2 covers 10 bases. Sequenced: peripheral blood. The clonotype comes from a man aged 50-60 years with acute or convalescent COVID-19. Written as DNA, the CDR3 is TGCGCCAGCAGCCCGATGGCTAGCGGGAGCTTAACCTACGAGCAGTACTTC. Protein sequence: CASSPMASGSLTYEQYF.